The 8 T cell receptor beta chains below were found in one sample sequenced in a study of T cells in tuberculosis (dated by TCRdb to 2017 to 2018). In the paper's terms, the time point label means: new active TB diagnosis, blood taken before or within 7 days of starting treatment. The library was produced with the immunoSEQ multiplex PCR assay. Imported from immuneACCESS, the table was reduced by TCRdb to in-frame sequences with V and J called. These copies leave out some clones; in studies compared against another copy, an unresolved V gene accounts for under half, and the cause of the remainder is not known. The sample table holds around 33,000 clones, of which under 95% were seen once. The ten largest clonotypes hold approximately 7% of the sample. The specimen comprised PBMCs, sampled at tuberculosis diagnosis. The receptors stem from an adult with tuberculosis. Some clones in this sample may be carry-over from other donors' samples.

The chain carries TRBV9 and TRBJ2-2, with 12 nucleotides matching TRBD1. This CDR3 is built from 18 residues. Germline loops: CDR1 SGDLS, CDR2 YYNGEE. The V and J ends lost 3 bases and 7 bases, in that order; junction bases with no gene match: 13. The chain's CDR3 is CASSARTGTGGLDGELFF. The CDR3 DNA follows: TGTGCCAGCAGCGCCCGGACCGGGACAGGGGGCCTGGACGGGGAGCTGTTTTTT.

The chain uses TRBV5-4 and TRBJ2-3, with 11 bases identical to TRBD2. Unmatched junction bases numbered 6, after V lost 1 base and J lost 2 bases. Germline V gene data show CDR1 as SGHNT and CDR2 as YYREEE (reference sequence). The CDR3 spans 17 residues. The CDR3 DNA reads TGTGCCAGCAGCTTGTATCTAGCGGGGGGAACCACAGATACGCAGTATTTT. Translation gives CASSLYLAGGTTDTQYF.

The sample holds one count of this clone. The rearrangement links TRBV7-3 to TRBJ2-1; D is perhaps TRBD2 (5 bases). CDR1 is SGHTA and CDR2 is FQGTGA in the germline V gene. The V and J ends lost 1 base and 2 bases respectively, with 9 bases between them. This CDR3 comprises 15 residues. CDR3 nucleotide sequence: TGTGCCAGCAGCTTAAAGCCGGAGGCCTACAATGAGCAGTTCTTC. This codes for CASSLKPEAYNEQFF. Full variable domain (remainder filled in from reference TRBV7-3 and TRBJ2-1): GAGVSQTPSNKVTEKGKYVELRCDPISGHTALYWYRQSLGQGPEFLIYFQGTGAADDSGLPNDRFFAVRPEGSVSTLKIQRTERGDSAVYLCASSLKPEAYNEQFFGPGTRLTVL.

This rearrangement joins TRBV11-3 to TRBJ2-3; 10 bases are a match to TRBD2. After removal of 2 bases from V and 0 bases from J, the junction contained 5 bases not matched to a gene. The CDR3 covers 17 residues. The germline CDR1 and CDR2 sequences are SGHNT and YENEEA. The CDR3, as DNA: TGTGCCAGCAGCTTAACCGCTAGCGGGGGTAGCACAGATACGCAGTATTTT. Its translation: CASSLTASGGSTDTQYF.

This rearrangement joins TRBV29-1 to TRBJ1-2; tentatively, D is TRBD1 (6 bases). The germline V and J ends were trimmed by 0 bases and 8 bases, with 10 bases remaining between them. In germline, CDR1 is SQVTM, CDR2 ANQGSEA. CDR3 length equals 12 residues. In DNA form, the CDR3 reads TGCAGCGTTGAAGAGGGGGCGTCGGGCTACACCTTC. Translated, it gives CSVEEGASGYTF.

The CDR3 spells CASTPRFFTDTQYF. For the CDR3, the DNA is TGTGCCAGCACTCCCAGGTTTTTCACAGATACGCAGTATTTT. The chain joins TRBV6-1 to TRBJ2-3; D is uncertain. Germline loops: CDR1 MNHNS, CDR2 SASEGT. CDR3 length: 14 residues. Trimming removed 7 bases from V and 2 bases from J, with 13 bases in between.

The V call is TRBV7-2, the J call TRBJ1-5, with D uncertain. The CDR3 length is 12 residues. From germline, CDR1 is SGHTA and CDR2 FQGNSA. Trimming removed 5 bases at V and 6 bases at J, with 8 bases between. The chain's CDR3 is CASSPAGQPQHF. CDR3 bases: TGTGCCAGCAGCCCGGCGGGTCAGCCCCAGCATTTT.

This rearrangement joins TRBV5-1 to TRBJ2-1, with D tentatively TRBD1 (5 bases). The CDR3 runs to 13 residues. Per germline, CDR1 SGHRS and CDR2 YFSETQ. The ends were cut back, 1 base at V and 8 bases at J, with 10 bases in the middle. The CDR3 sequence is CASSLQGSDEQFF. CDR3 sequence (DNA): TGCGCCAGCAGCTTGCAGGGAAGCGATGAGCAGTTCTTC.